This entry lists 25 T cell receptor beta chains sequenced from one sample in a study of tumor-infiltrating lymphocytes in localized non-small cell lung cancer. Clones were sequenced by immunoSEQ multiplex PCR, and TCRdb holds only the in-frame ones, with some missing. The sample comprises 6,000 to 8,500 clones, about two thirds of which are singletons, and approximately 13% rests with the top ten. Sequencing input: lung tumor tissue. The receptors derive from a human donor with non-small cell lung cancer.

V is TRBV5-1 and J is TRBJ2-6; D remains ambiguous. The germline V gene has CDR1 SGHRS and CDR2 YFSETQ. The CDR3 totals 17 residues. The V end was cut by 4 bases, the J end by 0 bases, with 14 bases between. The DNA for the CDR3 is TGCGCCAGCAGCGATGCTGTTTCGGTCTCTGGGGCCAACGTCCTGACTTTC. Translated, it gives CASSDAVSVSGANVLTF.

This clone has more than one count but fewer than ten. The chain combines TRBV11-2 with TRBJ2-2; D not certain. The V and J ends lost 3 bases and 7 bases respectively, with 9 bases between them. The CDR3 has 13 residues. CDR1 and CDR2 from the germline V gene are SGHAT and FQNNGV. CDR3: CASSFHQDGELFF. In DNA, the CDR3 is TGTGCCAGCAGCTTCCACCAGGACGGGGAGCTGTTTTTT.

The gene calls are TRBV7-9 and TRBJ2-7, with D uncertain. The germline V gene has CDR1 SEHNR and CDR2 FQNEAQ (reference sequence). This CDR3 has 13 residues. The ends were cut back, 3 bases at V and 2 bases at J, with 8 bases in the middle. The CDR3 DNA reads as TGTGCCAGCAGCTTCGACACTACCTACGAGCAGTACTTC. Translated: CASSFDTTYEQYF.

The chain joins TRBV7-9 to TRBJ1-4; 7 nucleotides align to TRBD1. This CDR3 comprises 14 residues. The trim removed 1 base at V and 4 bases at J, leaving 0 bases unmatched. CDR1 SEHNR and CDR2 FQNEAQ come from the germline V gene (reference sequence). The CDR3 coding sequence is TGTGCCAGCAGCTTAGGACAGGGTAATGAAAAACTGTTTTTT. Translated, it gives CASSLGQGNEKLFF.

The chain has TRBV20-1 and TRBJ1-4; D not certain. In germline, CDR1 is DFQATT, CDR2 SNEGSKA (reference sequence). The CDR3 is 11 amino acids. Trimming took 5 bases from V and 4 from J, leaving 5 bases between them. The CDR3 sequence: CSAGRNEKLFF. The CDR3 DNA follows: TGCAGTGCTGGACGTAATGAAAAACTGTTTTTT.

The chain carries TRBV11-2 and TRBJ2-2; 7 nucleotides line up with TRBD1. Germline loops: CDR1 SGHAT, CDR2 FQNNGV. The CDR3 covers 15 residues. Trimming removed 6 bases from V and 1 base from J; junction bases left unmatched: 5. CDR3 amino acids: CASRWGQRNTGELFF. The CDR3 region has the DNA TGTGCCAGCAGGTGGGGACAGAGGAACACCGGGGAGCTGTTTTTT.

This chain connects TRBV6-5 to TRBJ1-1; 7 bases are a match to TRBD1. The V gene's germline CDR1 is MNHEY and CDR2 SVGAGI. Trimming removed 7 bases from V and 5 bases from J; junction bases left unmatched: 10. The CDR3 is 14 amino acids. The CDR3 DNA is TGTGCCAGCACCTCAAGGGGCAGGGGGACTGAAGCTTTCTTT. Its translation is CASTSRGRGTEAFF.

CDR3 protein: CASIRRAGPSLDTQYF. CDR3 in DNA: TGTGCCAGTATCCGCCGGGCAGGCCCCTCATTAGATACGCAGTATTTT. The V and J genes are TRBV19 and TRBJ2-3; no clear D. This CDR3 contains 16 residues. V was trimmed by 7 bases and J by 5 bases, leaving 22 bases between them. CDR1 and CDR2 (germline): LNHDA, SQIVND (reference sequence).

CDR3 loop: CATSRDIGPRGEQFF. CDR3 in DNA: TGTGCCACCAGCAGAGATATTGGTCCGCGGGGTGAGCAGTTCTTC. The rearrangement joins TRBV15 to TRBJ2-1, with D perhaps matching TRBD2 (6 bases). Germline V gene lookup returns CDR1 LNHNV and CDR2 YYDKDF (reference sequence). V was shortened by 0 bases and J by 9 bases, with 15 bases between the two germline ends. This CDR3 has 15 amino acids.

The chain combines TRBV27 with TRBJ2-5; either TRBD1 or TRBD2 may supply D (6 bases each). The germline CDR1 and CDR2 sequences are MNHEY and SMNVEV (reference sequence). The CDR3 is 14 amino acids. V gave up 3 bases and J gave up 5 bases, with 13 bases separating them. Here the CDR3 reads CASSLEGVFETQYF. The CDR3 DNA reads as TGTGCCAGCAGTTTGGAGGGGGTTTTTGAGACCCAGTACTTC.

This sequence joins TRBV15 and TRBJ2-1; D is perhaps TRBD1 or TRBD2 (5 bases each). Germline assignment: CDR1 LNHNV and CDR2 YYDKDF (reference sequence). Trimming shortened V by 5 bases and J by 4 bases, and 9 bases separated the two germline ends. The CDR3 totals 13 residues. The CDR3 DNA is TGTGCCACCAGCCGGGACGGATACAATGAGCAGTTCTTC. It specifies CATSRDGYNEQFF.

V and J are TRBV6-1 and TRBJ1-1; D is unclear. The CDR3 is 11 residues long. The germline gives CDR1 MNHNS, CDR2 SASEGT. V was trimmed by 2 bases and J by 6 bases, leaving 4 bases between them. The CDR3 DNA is TGTGCCAGCAGTGAAAAATCTGAAGCTTTCTTT. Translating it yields CASSEKSEAFF.

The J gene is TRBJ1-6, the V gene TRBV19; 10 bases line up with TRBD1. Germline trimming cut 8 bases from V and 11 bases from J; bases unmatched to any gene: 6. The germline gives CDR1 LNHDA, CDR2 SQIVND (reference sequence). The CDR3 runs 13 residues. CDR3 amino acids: CASRQGAVAPLHF. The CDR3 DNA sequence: TGTGCCAGTCGACAGGGGGCTGTTGCACCCCTCCACTTT.

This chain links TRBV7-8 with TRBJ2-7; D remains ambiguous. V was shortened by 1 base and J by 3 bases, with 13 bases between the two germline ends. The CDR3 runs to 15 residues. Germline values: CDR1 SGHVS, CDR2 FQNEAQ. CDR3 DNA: TGTGCCAGCAGCTTAGGGTCAGGCCAACTCTACGAGCAGTACTTC. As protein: CASSLGSGQLYEQYF.

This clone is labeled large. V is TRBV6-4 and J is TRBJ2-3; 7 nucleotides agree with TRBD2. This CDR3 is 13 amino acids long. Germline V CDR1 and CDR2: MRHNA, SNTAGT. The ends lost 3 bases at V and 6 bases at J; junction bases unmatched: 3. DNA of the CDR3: TGTGCCAGCAGTGAGCAAGCGGGGGATACGCAGTATTTT. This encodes CASSEQAGDTQYF.

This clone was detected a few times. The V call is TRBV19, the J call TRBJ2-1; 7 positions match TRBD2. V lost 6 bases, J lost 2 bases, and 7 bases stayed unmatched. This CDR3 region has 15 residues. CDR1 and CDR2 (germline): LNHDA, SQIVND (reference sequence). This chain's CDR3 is CASRPGLVTYNEQFF. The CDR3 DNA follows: TGTGCCAGTAGGCCCGGACTAGTCACCTACAATGAGCAGTTCTTC. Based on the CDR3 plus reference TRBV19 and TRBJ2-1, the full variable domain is DGGITQSPKYLFRKEGQNVTLSCEQNLNHDAMYWYRQDPGQGLRLIYYSQIVNDFQKGDIAEGYSVSREKKESFPLTVTSAQKNPTAFYLCASRPGLVTYNEQFFGPGTRLTVL.

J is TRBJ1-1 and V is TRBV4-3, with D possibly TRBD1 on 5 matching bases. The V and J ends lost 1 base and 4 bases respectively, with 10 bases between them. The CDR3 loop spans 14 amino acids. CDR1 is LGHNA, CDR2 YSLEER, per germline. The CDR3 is CASSQVLQGTEAFF. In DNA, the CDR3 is TGCGCCAGCAGCCAAGTTCTTCAGGGCACTGAAGCTTTCTTT.

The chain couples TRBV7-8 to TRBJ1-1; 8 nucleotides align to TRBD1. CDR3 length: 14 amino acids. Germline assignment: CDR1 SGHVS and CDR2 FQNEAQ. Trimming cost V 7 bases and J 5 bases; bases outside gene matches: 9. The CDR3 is CASTKTGEGTEAFF. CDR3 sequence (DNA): TGTGCCAGCACCAAGACAGGGGAGGGAACTGAAGCTTTCTTT.

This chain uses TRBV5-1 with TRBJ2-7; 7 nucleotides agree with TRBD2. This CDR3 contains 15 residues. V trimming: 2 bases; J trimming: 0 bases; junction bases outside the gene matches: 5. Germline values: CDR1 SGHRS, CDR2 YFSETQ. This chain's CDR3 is CASSFGGGRSYEQYF. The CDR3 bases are TGCGCCAGCAGCTTCGGCGGGGGACGCTCCTACGAGCAGTACTTC.

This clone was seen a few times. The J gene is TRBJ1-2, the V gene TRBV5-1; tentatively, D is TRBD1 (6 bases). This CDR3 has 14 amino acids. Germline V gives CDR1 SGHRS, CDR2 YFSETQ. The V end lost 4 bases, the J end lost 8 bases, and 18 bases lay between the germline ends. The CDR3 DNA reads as TGCGCCAGCAGCGCCGAAACAGGGACGTCCGGCTACACCTTC. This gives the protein CASSAETGTSGYTF.

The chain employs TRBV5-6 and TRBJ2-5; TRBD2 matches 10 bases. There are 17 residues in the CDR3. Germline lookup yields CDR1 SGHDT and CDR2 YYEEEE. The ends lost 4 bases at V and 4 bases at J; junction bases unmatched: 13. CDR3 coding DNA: TGTGCCAGCAGCAGGAGGACTAGCGGCATACTCCCAGAGACCCAGTACTTC. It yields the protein CASSRRTSGILPETQYF.

The chain's CDR3 is CASSLGDGGALADTQYF. In nucleotides, the CDR3 is TGTGCCAGCAGCTTAGGAGACGGGGGGGCCCTGGCAGATACGCAGTATTTT. The chain recombines TRBV7-8 with TRBJ2-3, with TRBD2 matching over 8 bases. CDR1 is SGHVS and CDR2 is FQNEAQ in the germline V gene. Germline trimming cut 1 base from V and 4 bases from J; bases unmatched to any gene: 10. This CDR3 is 17 amino acids long. Combining the CDR3 with reference TRBV7-8 and TRBJ2-3 gives the whole variable domain GAGVSQSPRYKVAKRGQDVALRCDPISGHVSLFWYQQALGQGPEFLTYFQNEAQLDKSGLPSDRFFAERPEGSVSTLKIQRTQQEDSAVYLCASSLGDGGALADTQYFGPGTRLTVL.

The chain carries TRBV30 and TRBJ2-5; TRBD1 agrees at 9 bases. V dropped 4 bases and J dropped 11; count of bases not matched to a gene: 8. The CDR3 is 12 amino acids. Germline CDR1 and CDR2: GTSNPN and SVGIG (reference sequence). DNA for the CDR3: TGTGCCTGGAAAAAGGGGACAGGGAGACAGTACTTC. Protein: CAWKKGTGRQYF. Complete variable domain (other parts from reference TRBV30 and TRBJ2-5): SQTIHQWPATLVQPVGSPLSLECTVEGTSNPNLYWYRQAAGRGLQLLFYSVGIGQISSEVPQNLSASRPQDRQFILSSKKLLLSDSGFYLCAWKKGTGRQYFGPGTRLLVL.

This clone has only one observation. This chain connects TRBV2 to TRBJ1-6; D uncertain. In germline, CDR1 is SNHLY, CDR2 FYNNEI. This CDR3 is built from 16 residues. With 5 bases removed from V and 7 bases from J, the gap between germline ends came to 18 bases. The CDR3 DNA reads TGTGCCAGCAGTCAAACAAACACCATCCCCAATTCACCCCTCCACTTT. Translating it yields CASSQTNTIPNSPLHF.

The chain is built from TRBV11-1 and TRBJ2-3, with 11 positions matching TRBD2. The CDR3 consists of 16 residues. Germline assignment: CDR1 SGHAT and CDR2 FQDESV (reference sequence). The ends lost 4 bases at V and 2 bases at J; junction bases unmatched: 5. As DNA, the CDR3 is TGTGCCAGCAGCTCGGGACTAGCGGTATCCACAGATACGCAGTATTTT. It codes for CASSSGLAVSTDTQYF.